Below are 17 T cell receptor beta chains sequenced from a single sample in a study of response to subunit inactivated influenza vaccine. TCRdb re-called the RT-PCR reads with MiXCR, one entry per CDR3 protein. This table has 600,000 to 850,000 distinct CDR3 sequences, about 14% appearing once. The sequencing here drew on PBMCs from blood, taken 14 days before vaccination. The receptors come from a man aged 50-59 years who received an inactivated influenza vaccine.

This clonotype has at least ten counts. The CDR3 nucleotides read TGTGCCAGCAGCCCGAATACGGATGAAAAACTGTTTTTT. It specifies CASSPNTDEKLFF. The J gene is TRBJ1-4, the V gene TRBV2; D is undetermined. The CDR3 length is 13 residues. Germline CDR1 reads SNHLY; CDR2 reads FYNNEI. With 6 bases removed from V and 6 bases from J, the gap between germline ends came to 11 bases.

This clonotype was counted between two and nine times. The V call is TRBV29-1, the J call TRBJ2-7; 9 bases are shared with TRBD1. Looked up from germline, CDR1 is SQVTM and CDR2 is ANQGSEA. The ends lost 7 bases at V and 3 bases at J; junction bases unmatched: 10. The CDR3 has 14 amino acids. CDR3 amino acids: CSALGQGRFYEQYF. The DNA for the CDR3 is TGCAGCGCCCTCGGACAGGGGAGGTTCTACGAGCAGTACTTC.

This clonotype was detected a few times. The gene calls are TRBV12-3 or TRBV12-4 and TRBJ2-7; possibly TRBD1 for D (5 bases). Trimming cost V 3 bases and J 5 bases, with 20 bases left between them. The length of the CDR3 is 16 residues. The CDR3 DNA follows: TGTGCCAGCAGTTTCAGGGCAGGGTCTAAGAAGGACGAGCAGTACTTC. Its protein is CASSFRAGSKKDEQYF.

This clonotype was counted many times. This chain uses TRBV2 with TRBJ2-7; possibly TRBD2 for D (6 bases). This CDR3 spans 13 amino acids. Deletions cut 5 bases from V and 3 bases from J, with 11 bases between. The germline V gene has CDR1 SNHLY and CDR2 FYNNEI. CDR3 DNA sequence: TGTGCCAGCAGTAGCCTCGGGGGCTACGAGCAGTACTTC. It translates to CASSSLGGYEQYF.

This clonotype was detected many times. The rearrangement links TRBV3-1 to TRBJ2-5; D might be TRBD2 (6 bases). Germline V gene lookup returns CDR1 LGHDT and CDR2 YNNKEL (reference sequence). V gave up 2 bases and J gave up 5 bases, with 6 bases separating them. CDR3 length: 12 residues. The CDR3 DNA reads as TGTGCCAGCAGCCAACGGGGGGAGACCCAGTACTTC. This encodes CASSQRGETQYF.

This clonotype turned up a few times. This chain joins TRBV5-1 and TRBJ2-1, with TRBD2 as a possible D gene (5 bases). The CDR3 extends over 15 amino acids. V lost 0 bases and J 2 bases, leaving 9 bases between the germline ends. Germline V gives CDR1 SGHRS, CDR2 YFSETQ. CDR3 sequence reads: CASSLAVGTYNEQFF. The CDR3 DNA reads TGCGCCAGCAGCTTGGCCGTCGGGACCTACAATGAGCAGTTCTTC.

CDR3 sequence reads: CASSVEGLGTDTQYF. The CDR3 nucleotides read TGTGCCAGCAGCGTAGAAGGACTAGGAACAGATACGCAGTATTTT. The chain employs TRBV9 and TRBJ2-3, with 7 bases identical to TRBD2. With V trimmed by 0 bases and J by 3 bases, 4 bases remained unmatched. The CDR3 is 15 residues long. Germline V gene sequence: CDR1 SGDLS, CDR2 YYNGEE.

A few counts support this clonotype. The V and J genes are TRBV20-1 and TRBJ1-1; 8 nucleotides align to TRBD1. V was pared by 2 bases and J by 1 base, with 12 bases of the junction left unmatched. This CDR3 is built from 17 residues. Looked up from germline, CDR1 is DFQATT and CDR2 is SNEGSKA (reference sequence). CDR3 in DNA: TGCAGTGCTAGACCCTACCCTGCCGGGACAGGGAACACTGAAGCTTTCTTT. Amino acids: CSARPYPAGTGNTEAFF.

The sample holds a few counts of this clonotype. The CDR3, as DNA: TGTGCCACCAGTGTCGGGGGGACTGGGGCCAACGTCCTGACTTTC. Its translation: CATSVGGTGANVLTF. The genes are TRBV24-1 and TRBJ2-6; TRBD2 agrees at 7 bases. Germline CDR1 reads KGHDR; CDR2 reads SFDVKD. The CDR3 contains 15 residues. The trim removed 5 bases at V and 2 bases at J, leaving 2 bases unmatched.

J is TRBJ1-6 and V is TRBV3-1; D not resolved. Trimming removed 5 bases at V and 7 bases at J, with 12 bases between. This CDR3 contains 14 residues. CDR1 and CDR2 from the germline V gene are LGHDT and YNNKEL (reference sequence). Here the CDR3 reads CASSVEGANSPLHF. In DNA, the CDR3 is TGTGCCAGCAGCGTGGAAGGAGCAAATTCACCCCTCCACTTT.

There are many counts of this clonotype. The J gene is TRBJ2-7, the V gene TRBV10-3, with 8 positions matching TRBD2. After removal of 2 bases from V and 4 bases from J, the junction contained 7 bases not matched to a gene. CDR3 length: 15 amino acids. From germline, CDR1 is ENHRY and CDR2 SYGVKD. This CDR3 is CAISEIKRGRYEQYF. In DNA, the CDR3 is TGTGCCATCAGTGAGATAAAGCGGGGGAGATACGAGCAGTACTTC.

This clonotype was observed many times. The J gene is TRBJ1-4, the V gene TRBV5-6; D gene uncertain. This CDR3 has 13 amino acids. V lost 0 bases and J lost 5, with 5 bases in between. Germline V gene sequence: CDR1 SGHDT, CDR2 YYEEEE. CDR3 residues: CASSLVGNEKLFF. The CDR3 DNA is TGTGCCAGCAGCTTGGTCGGGAATGAAAAACTGTTTTTT.

The chain carries TRBV7-8 and TRBJ1-4, with D possibly TRBD1 on 5 matching bases. The germline V and J ends were trimmed by 1 base and 6 bases, with 9 bases remaining between them. The germline CDR1 and CDR2 sequences are SGHVS and FQNEAQ. There are 14 residues in the CDR3. The CDR3 loop reads CASSLGQFDEKLFF. The CDR3 nucleotides are TGTGCCAGCAGCTTAGGACAGTTTGATGAAAAACTGTTTTTT.

J is TRBJ2-7 and V is TRBV5-1; 7 positions agree with TRBD2. The germline gives CDR1 SGHRS, CDR2 YFSETQ. Losses at the gene ends were 4 bases for V and 2 bases for J; bases not matched to a gene: 9. The CDR3 extends over 15 amino acids. In DNA, the CDR3 is TGCGCCAGCAGCGGGGGGGGAAGTGGAACCTACGAGCAGTACTTC. Its translation is CASSGGGSGTYEQYF.

This clonotype was found many times. The chain has TRBV12-3 or TRBV12-4 and TRBJ1-5, with unresolved D. This CDR3 comprises 13 residues. The V and J ends lost 2 bases and 5 bases respectively, with 7 bases between them. CDR3 loop: CASSLYRDQPQHF. The CDR3 DNA is TGTGCCAGCAGTTTATATCGGGATCAGCCCCAGCATTTT.

In its sample, this clonotype was seen a few times. The chain combines TRBV15 with TRBJ2-1; unclear D gene. CDR3 length equals 12 residues. V lost 3 bases and J 5 bases, leaving 5 bases between the germline ends. CDR1 is LNHNV, CDR2 YYDKDF, per germline (reference sequence). As DNA, the CDR3 is TGTGCCACCAGCAGGCTTCACAATGAGCAGTTCTTC. Protein sequence: CATSRLHNEQFF.

This clonotype was counted at least ten times. J is TRBJ1-2 and V is TRBV6-2 or TRBV6-3; D remains unclear. Trimming cost V 5 bases and J 2 bases, with 12 bases left between them. The CDR3 extends over 14 amino acids. CDR1 MNHEY and CDR2 SVGEGT come from the germline V gene. CDR3 protein: CASSQTPVNYGYTF. The CDR3 DNA reads as TGTGCCAGCAGTCAGACACCAGTGAACTATGGCTACACCTTC.